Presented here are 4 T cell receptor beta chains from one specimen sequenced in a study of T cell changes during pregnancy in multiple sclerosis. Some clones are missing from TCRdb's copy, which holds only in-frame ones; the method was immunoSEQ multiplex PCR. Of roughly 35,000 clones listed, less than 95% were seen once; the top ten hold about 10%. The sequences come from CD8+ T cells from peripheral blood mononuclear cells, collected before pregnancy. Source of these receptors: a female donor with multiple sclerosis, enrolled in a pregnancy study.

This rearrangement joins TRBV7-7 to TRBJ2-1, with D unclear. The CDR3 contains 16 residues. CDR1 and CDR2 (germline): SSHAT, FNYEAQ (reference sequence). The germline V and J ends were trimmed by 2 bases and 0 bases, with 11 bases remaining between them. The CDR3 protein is CASSLLEPSSYNEQFF. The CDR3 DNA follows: TGTGCCAGCAGCTTATTAGAGCCTAGCTCCTACAATGAGCAGTTCTTC.

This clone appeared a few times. The CDR3 DNA is TGCGCCAGCAGCCAAGATCTGAGTAGCGGGGGTAACAATGAGCAGTTCTTC. Translating it yields CASSQDLSSGGNNEQFF. This chain links TRBV4-3 with TRBJ2-1; 9 bases fit TRBD2. The junction had 8 bases not matched to a gene; V was cut back by 0 bases and J by 5 bases. The CDR3 is 17 residues long. Germline CDR1 LGHNA, CDR2 YSLEER.

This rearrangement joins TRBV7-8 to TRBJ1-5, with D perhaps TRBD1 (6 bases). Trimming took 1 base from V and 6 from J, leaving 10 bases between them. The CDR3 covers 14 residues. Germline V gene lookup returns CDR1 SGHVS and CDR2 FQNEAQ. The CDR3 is CASSLEGGSQPQHF. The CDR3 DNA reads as TGTGCCAGCAGCTTAGAGGGGGGGTCTCAGCCCCAGCATTTT.

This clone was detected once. The CDR3 nucleotides are TGTGCCAGCAGCCGCAGGGGGGCAAGAGATGAAGCTTTCTTT. It specifies CASSRRGARDEAFF. This sequence joins TRBV7-6 and TRBJ1-1; 7 nucleotides agree with TRBD1. J gave up 7 bases and V 5 bases, and 10 bases lay outside the gene matches. The CDR3 is 14 amino acids. The germline V gene has CDR1 SGHVS and CDR2 FNYEAQ.